This is a list of T cell receptor beta chains from one sample in a study of T cell repertoires in cytomegalovirus infection. These receptors lack a known antigen. Each CDR3 protein gets one entry after TCRdb re-called the reads with MiXCR. The table lists around 500,000 distinct CDR3 sequences, roughly 46% of them singletons. The specimen was cultured PBMCs, collected from culture after CMV antigen stimulation. The receptor set was obtained from a human donor in good health (CMV status not recorded). Some clones in this sample may be carry-over from other donors' samples. Each CDR3 is given with its conserved first and last residue. A D gene is named only where the DNA matches it firmly. A clone size is listed for some rows: how often the clone was seen (once, few, many), or a class if it is expanded.

clone_size	d_call	v_call	j_call	cdr3_aa	cdr3_nt
few	.	TRBV7-2	TRBJ2-7	CASSLRQSSYEQYF	TGTGCCAGCAGCTTAAGACAGTCCTCTTACGAGCAGTACTTC
few	.	TRBV12-3/TRBV12-4	TRBJ1-4	CASSGARNEKLFF	TGTGCCAGTTCAGGGGCCCGTAATGAAAAACTGTTTTTT
.	TRBD2	TRBV15	TRBJ2-7	CATSREASGRTEQYF	TGTGCCACCAGCAGAGAAGCTAGCGGGAGAACCGAGCAGTACTTC
few	.	TRBV12-3/TRBV12-4	TRBJ2-1	CASTTRRNRNEQFF	TGTGCCAGCACCACCCGTCGGAATAGAAATGAGCAGTTCTTC
.	.	TRBV4-3	TRBJ2-3	CASSQGQFPRTDTQYF	TGCGCCAGCAGCCAAGGCCAGTTCCCGAGGACAGATACGCAGTATTTT
.	TRBD1	TRBV7-2	TRBJ2-7	CASSLEGTGPYEQYF	TGTGCCAGCAGCTTAGAGGGGACAGGGCCCTACGAGCAGTACTTC
.	.	TRBV2	TRBJ1-2	CASSKDYGYTF	TGTGCCAGCAGTAAGGACTATGGCTACACCTTC
few	.	TRBV7-2	TRBJ2-5	CASSPSGHLIETQYF	TGTGCCAGCAGCCCCAGCGGGCACTTGATAGAGACCCAGTACTTC
.	TRBD1	TRBV7-2	TRBJ1-2	CASSPRAAQGGYGYTF	TGTGCCAGCAGCCCGCGCGCGGCACAGGGGGGTTATGGCTACACCTTC
.	TRBD1	TRBV6-8	TRBJ2-3	CASSPPGTGATDTQYF	TGTGCCAGCAGTCCTCCCGGGACAGGGGCCACAGATACGCAGTATTTT
few	.	TRBV11-1	TRBJ2-1	CASSFSWVVSKNNEQFF	TGTGCCAGCAGCTTTAGCTGGGTGGTTAGTAAGAACAATGAGCAGTTCTTC
.	.	TRBV12-3/TRBV12-4	TRBJ1-4	CASSLREKLFF	TGTGCCAGCAGTTTACGTGAAAAACTGTTTTTT
few	.	TRBV7-9	TRBJ2-5	CASSAAFGHRMEETQYF	TGTGCCAGCAGCGCTGCCTTTGGCCACAGGATGGAAGAGACCCAGTACTTC
.	.	TRBV7-8	TRBJ2-2	CASSFSGSGGELFF	TGTGCCAGCAGCTTCTCAGGGTCGGGCGGGGAGCTGTTTTTT
.	.	TRBV25-1	TRBJ1-2	CASSAGRAQQRYTF	TGTGCCAGCAGCGCGGGTCGCGCCCAACAGCGCTACACCTTC
.	TRBD2	TRBV7-2	TRBJ2-7	CASSLGSSGSSYEQYF	TGTGCCAGCAGCTTAGGGTCGAGCGGGAGCTCCTACGAGCAGTACTTC
few	.	TRBV27	TRBJ2-5	CASSLMPPSQPQETQYF	TGTGCCAGCAGTCTTATGCCCCCTTCGCAGCCTCAAGAGACCCAGTACTTC
many	.	TRBV7-2	TRBJ2-5	CASSQGQAETQYF	TGTGCCAGCAGCCAGGGCCAAGCAGAGACCCAGTACTTC
many	.	TRBV7-9	TRBJ1-5	CASSRQINQPQHF	TGTGCCAGCAGCCGACAGATTAATCAGCCCCAGCATTTT
few	.	TRBV29-1	TRBJ2-3	CSVDPVRDTQYF	TGCAGCGTTGACCCCGTTCGGGATACGCAGTATTTT
.	.	TRBV5-6	TRBJ2-1	CASSLWGLGSYNEQFF	TGTGCCAGCAGCTTGTGGGGGCTAGGATCCTACAATGAGCAGTTCTTC
few	TRBD1	TRBV5-6	TRBJ1-1	CASSPRGQGLNTEAFF	TGTGCCAGCAGCCCTAGGGGACAGGGTTTGAACACTGAAGCTTTCTTT
.	TRBD1	TRBV20-1	TRBJ2-3	CSARPLDRAERADTQYF	TGCAGTGCTAGACCTTTGGACAGGGCGGAGAGGGCAGATACGCAGTATTTT
.	.	TRBV10-3	TRBJ1-1	CAISTDLGREGTEAFF	TGTGCCATCAGTACCGACTTAGGGAGGGAGGGCACTGAAGCTTTCTTT
once	.	TRBV5-1	TRBJ1-2	CASSLDGAGYGYTF	TGCGCCAGCAGCTTAGACGGAGCTGGCTATGGCTACACCTTC
.	TRBD2	TRBV6-2/TRBV6-3	TRBJ2-5	CASSYVTSGKRETQYF	TGTGCCAGCAGTTACGTGACTAGCGGGAAAAGGGAGACCCAGTACTTC
few	.	TRBV6-6	TRBJ1-1	CASSVRGVNTEAFF	TGTGCCAGCAGTGTGCGGGGGGTGAACACTGAAGCTTTCTTT
few	.	TRBV7-2	TRBJ2-3	CASSIFPSTDTQYF	TGTGCCAGCAGTATTTTCCCTAGCACAGATACGCAGTATTTT
few	TRBD2	TRBV10-3	TRBJ2-5	CAISESTSGDRGTQYF	TGTGCCATCAGTGAGTCGACTAGCGGCGATAGGGGGACCCAGTACTTC
.	TRBD1	TRBV5-1	TRBJ2-5	CASSLAGQGETQYF	TGCGCCAGCAGCTTGGCGGGACAGGGAGAGACCCAGTACTTC
.	.	TRBV19	TRBJ2-1	CASKAVLTSLGRNEQFF	TGTGCCAGTAAGGCGGTGCTTACTAGCCTAGGTCGCAATGAGCAGTTCTTC
few	.	TRBV7-9	TRBJ2-1	CASSSDPNNEQFF	TGTGCCAGCAGCTCTGACCCAAACAATGAGCAGTTCTTC
.	.	TRBV28	TRBJ1-2	CASGSARYGYTF	TGTGCCAGCGGTTCGGCCCGGTATGGCTACACCTTC
many	.	TRBV6-5	TRBJ2-7	CASSYSGGSYEQYF	TGTGCCAGCAGTTACTCAGGGGGCTCCTACGAGCAGTACTTC
.	.	TRBV7-2	TRBJ1-3	CASSAGVGNTIYF	TGTGCCAGCAGCGCAGGGGTTGGAAACACCATATATTTT
.	.	TRBV11-2	TRBJ2-5	CATRRSLMETQYF	TGTGCCACCCGTAGAAGCTTGATGGAGACCCAGTACTTC
.	TRBD2	TRBV28	TRBJ2-1	CASSKPGTSSYNEQFF	TGTGCCAGCAGTAAACCCGGGACTAGCTCCTACAATGAGCAGTTCTTC
.	.	TRBV5-1	TRBJ1-4	CASRPLAPDLFGVSGEEKLFF	TGCGCCAGCAGGCCACTCGCCCCGGATCTCTTCGGGGTTAGCGGTGAAGAAAAACTGTTTTTT
.	TRBD2	TRBV20-1	TRBJ2-3	CSALAGLAGGDTQYF	TGCAGTGCTCTCGCGGGACTAGCGGGAGGGGATACGCAGTATTTT
.	.	TRBV7-2	TRBJ2-3	CASSDGPRTDTQYF	TGTGCCAGCAGCGACGGACCCCGCACAGATACGCAGTATTTT
.	TRBD1	TRBV7-9	TRBJ1-6	CASSWGQGSSYNSPLHF	TGTGCCAGCAGCTGGGGACAGGGGAGCTCCTATAATTCACCCCTCCACTTT
.	TRBD1	TRBV7-6	TRBJ1-1	CASSSTGDRAEAFF	TGTGCCAGCAGCTCCACAGGGGATCGCGCTGAAGCTTTCTTT
.	TRBD2	TRBV28	TRBJ2-1	CASSPLAGGHPEQFF	TGTGCCAGCAGTCCTCTAGCGGGGGGTCATCCTGAGCAGTTCTTC
.	.	TRBV7-2	TRBJ2-1	CASSLKTRPGNEQFF	TGTGCCAGCAGCTTAAAGACCCGACCCGGCAATGAGCAGTTCTTC
.	.	TRBV2	TRBJ1-2	CASRDHRYGYTF	TGTGCCAGCAGGGACCATCGCTATGGCTACACCTTC
.	.	TRBV7-2	TRBJ1-2	CASSSTDSFHARTF	TGTGCCAGCAGCTCGACGGACAGCTTCCATGCAAGAACCTTC
few	.	TRBV10-3	TRBJ2-1	CAIRDPRANEQFF	TGTGCCATCCGGGACCCCCGAGCCAATGAGCAGTTCTTC
.	.	TRBV19	TRBJ2-2	CASSIAGGGSTGELFF	TGTGCCAGTAGTATAGCCGGAGGGGGCAGCACCGGGGAGCTGTTTTTT
once	TRBD2	TRBV7-2	TRBJ2-7	CASSTRLAWSSYEQYF	TGTGCCAGCAGCACGCGACTAGCGTGGAGCTCCTACGAGCAGTACTTC
.	TRBD2	TRBV11-2	TRBJ2-4	CASSHDPLTSGGRDIQYF	TGTGCCAGCAGCCACGACCCCTTGACTAGCGGGGGACGTGACATTCAGTACTTC
.	TRBD2	TRBV6-2/TRBV6-3	TRBJ2-5	CASRRGLAGGQETQYF	TGTGCCAGCAGACGAGGACTAGCGGGAGGTCAAGAGACCCAGTACTTC
.	.	TRBV19	TRBJ2-3	CASSIGGDTQYF	TGTGCCAGTAGTATCGGCGGAGATACGCAGTATTTT
.	.	TRBV7-6	TRBJ2-7	CASSSGWSGSYEQYF	TGTGCCAGCAGCTCTGGATGGAGCGGATCCTACGAGCAGTACTTC
once	TRBD2	TRBV7-4	TRBJ2-7	CASSLDSGRGAYEQYF	TGTGCCAGCAGCTTAGACTCCGGGAGGGGCGCCTACGAGCAGTACTTC
.	.	TRBV7-8	TRBJ2-1	CASSQPPRNEQFF	TGTGCCAGCAGCCAACCTCCACGGAATGAGCAGTTCTTC
.	TRBD2	TRBV12-3/TRBV12-4	TRBJ2-1	CASSTEAGGYNEQFF	TGTGCCAGCAGTACCGAGGCGGGGGGATACAATGAGCAGTTCTTC
.	.	TRBV7-6	TRBJ1-1	CASSLEGFGTEAFF	TGTGCCAGCAGCTTAGAGGGATTCGGCACTGAAGCTTTCTTT
.	.	TRBV4-1	TRBJ2-3	CASSQSPGTDTQYF	TGCGCCAGCAGCCAGTCCCCTGGCACAGATACGCAGTATTTT
.	.	TRBV29-1	TRBJ2-7	CSVTKPGLEKQYF	TGCAGCGTTACTAAGCCCGGTCTCGAGAAGCAGTACTTC
.	TRBD2	TRBV19	TRBJ2-1	CASTQPLAGGKSYNEQFF	TGTGCCAGTACCCAGCCCCTAGCGGGGGGGAAGTCCTACAATGAGCAGTTCTTC